This T cell receptor (beta chain) was identified in a study of cytomegalovirus exposure and HLA in healthy donors. The PCR ran on 60 Vbeta and 13 Jbeta primers. This table comes from immunoSEQ multiplex PCR, and its TCRdb copy is limited to in-frame clones, with some not included. The repertoire holds about 160,000 clones, with around 85% as singletons. CDR3 length equals 15 residues. CDR1 and CDR2 (germline): KGHSH, LQKENI. V was clipped by 3 bases and J by 0 bases; unmatched bases: 2. Study results and caveats: Exclusion as indistinguishable affected some V segments, including TRBV6-2 and TRBV6-3. Common viral pathogens seemed to be connected with several of the most significant clusters, according to a later analysis. CMV serostatus was the only recorded immune exposure for donors. Sequences of the TCR beta chain were said to predict the HLA-A and HLA-B alleles of most subjects accurately.

To note about this clone: Antigen specificity is unknown.

This clonotype originated in a woman aged 25 to 39 in good health and CMV-seronegative. The chain joins TRBV18 to TRBJ1-1; 9 nucleotides line up with TRBD1. Sequencing was carried out using PBMCs. This CDR3 is CASSPGQGMNTEAFF. CDR3 DNA: TGTGCCAGCTCACCCGGACAGGGGATGAACACTGAAGCTTTCTTT. Together with reference TRBV18 and TRBJ1-1, the CDR3 gives the full variable domain: NAGVMQNPRHLVRRRGQEARLRCSPMKGHSHVYWYRQLPEEGLKFMVYLQKENIIDESGMPKERFSAEFPKEGPSILRIQQVVRGDSAAYFCASSPGQGMNTEAFFGQGTRLTVV.